Following are 22 T cell receptor beta chains from one sample sequenced in a study of blood T cell repertoires in COVID-19. Clones were sequenced by immunoSEQ multiplex PCR, and TCRdb holds only the in-frame ones, with some missing. The table lists roughly 280,000 clones, about 89% of them singletons, with 2% to 2.5% in the top ten. Sequencing was done on a sample of peripheral blood. These receptors were obtained from a man in his fifties or sixties with acute or convalescent COVID-19.

The count of this clone is one. This chain connects TRBV5-4 to TRBJ2-3; 9 positions agree with TRBD1. V lost 3 bases and J lost 6; bases outside the gene matches: 5. The CDR3 has 14 residues. The germline V gene encodes CDR1 SGHNT and CDR2 YYREEE (reference sequence). CDR3 sequence: CASSWDRDGDTQYF. The DNA for the CDR3 is TGTGCCAGCAGCTGGGACAGGGATGGGGATACGCAGTATTTT. Supplemented by reference TRBV5-4 and TRBJ2-3, the full variable domain reads ETGVTQSPTHLIKTRGQQVTLRCSSQSGHNTVSWYQQALGQGPQFIFQYYREEENGRGNFPPRFSGLQFPNYSSELNVNALELDDSALYLCASSWDRDGDTQYFGPGTRLTVL.

The gene calls are TRBV3-1 (or the pseudogene TRBV3-2) and TRBJ2-7, with 11 bases identical to TRBD2. The germline V gene encodes CDR1 LGHDT and CDR2 YNNKEL (reference sequence). After removal of 4 bases from V and 0 bases from J, the junction contained 2 bases not matched to a gene. The CDR3 contains 15 residues. CDR3 DNA sequence: TGTGCCAGCAGCCTACTAGCGGGGGCCTCCTACGAGCAGTACTTC. Translation: CASSLLAGASYEQYF.

This rearrangement joins TRBV9 to TRBJ1-1, with 8 positions matching TRBD1. The CDR3 length is 15 residues. V trimming: 4 bases; J trimming: 1 base; junction bases outside the gene matches: 6. Germline CDR1 is SGDLS and CDR2 is YYNGEE. The CDR3 nucleotides are TGTGCCAGCAGCAAACAGGGGGTGAGGAACACTGAAGCTTTCTTT. This gives the protein CASSKQGVRNTEAFF.

With regard to this clone: In the same sample, other DNA sequences code for this CDR3. The V call is TRBV3-1 (or the pseudogene TRBV3-2), the J call TRBJ2-3, with 9 nucleotides matching TRBD2. V lost 1 base, J lost 1 base, and 0 bases stayed unmatched. This CDR3 is built from 15 residues. The germline CDR1 and CDR2 sequences are LGHDT and YNNKEL (reference sequence). This chain's CDR3 is CASSQGTSGTDTQYF. The CDR3 DNA reads as TGTGCCAGCAGCCAAGGGACTAGCGGCACAGATACGCAGTATTTT.

This clone was seen just once. The chain is built from TRBV10-1 and TRBJ2-2; D is uncertain. CDR1 is WNHNN, CDR2 SYGVQD, per germline (reference sequence). With 2 bases removed from V and 2 bases from J, the gap between germline ends came to 6 bases. This CDR3 region has 14 residues. CDR3 sequence (DNA): TGCGCCAGCAGTGAGGTTCCTAACACCGGGGAGCTGTTTTTT. Protein: CASSEVPNTGELFF.

This chain joins TRBV14 and TRBJ2-3; 7 bases line up with TRBD1. CDR3 length equals 16 residues. In germline, CDR1 is SGHDN, CDR2 FVKESK. The V gene end was trimmed by 3 bases and the J gene end by 1 base; junction bases not matched to a gene: 7. CDR3 region: CASSHRQGSGTDTQYF. The CDR3 DNA reads as TGTGCCAGCAGCCACCGACAGGGCTCCGGCACAGATACGCAGTATTTT.

CDR3 nucleotides: TGTGCCAGCTCACCCGGGACAGAGGCGTGGGGAAACACCATATATTTT. Its protein product is CASSPGTEAWGNTIYF. V usage is TRBV18 and J usage is TRBJ1-3; 7 nucleotides line up with TRBD1. The CDR3 has 16 residues. Losses at the gene ends were 3 bases for V and 4 bases for J; bases not matched to a gene: 9. Germline V gene lookup returns CDR1 KGHSH and CDR2 LQKENI.

This clone has just one count. The J gene is TRBJ2-3, the V gene TRBV11-3; 9 positions agree with TRBD2. The CDR3 contains 15 residues. Per germline, CDR1 SGHNT and CDR2 YENEEA. J gave up 2 bases and V 3 bases, and 3 bases lay outside the gene matches. CDR3 nucleotides: TGTGCCAGCAGCTTCAGCGGGGGGATCACAGATACGCAGTATTTT. Translation: CASSFSGGITDTQYF.

This rearrangement joins TRBV5-4 to TRBJ2-2, with D possibly matching TRBD1 (5 bases). The length of the CDR3 is 11 residues. Germline V lookup: CDR1 SGHNT, CDR2 YYREEE (reference sequence). The V and J ends lost 7 bases and 5 bases respectively, with 6 bases between them. The CDR3 loop is CASGQTGELFF. CDR3 nucleotide sequence: TGTGCCAGCGGACAAACCGGGGAGCTGTTTTTT.

The rearrangement uses TRBV5-1 and TRBJ2-5, with 8 bases fitting TRBD2. Germline values: CDR1 SGHRS, CDR2 YFSETQ. V shed 1 base, J shed 4 bases, and the junction held 6 bases outside the gene matches. The CDR3 runs 15 residues. The CDR3 DNA is TGCGCCAGCAGCTTGAGCCGGGGGGGCGGAGAGACCCAGTACTTC. Translating it yields CASSLSRGGGETQYF.

This chain links TRBV3-1 (or the pseudogene TRBV3-2) with TRBJ1-1, with D possibly matching TRBD1 (6 bases). V lost 4 bases and J 4 bases, leaving 16 bases between the germline ends. Germline CDR1 reads LGHDT; CDR2 reads YNNKEL (reference sequence). The CDR3 runs 15 residues. In DNA, the CDR3 is TGTGCCAGCAGCCGCGAGGGGGAGTCGGGCACTGAAGCTTTCTTT. Protein: CASSREGESGTEAFF.

The CDR3 DNA follows: TGTGCCAGCAGTTTAAGCCGGGGGTACGAGCAGTACTTC. It codes for CASSLSRGYEQYF. The chain joins TRBV27 to TRBJ2-7; D is perhaps TRBD2 (6 bases). Trimming removed 2 bases from V and 4 bases from J, with 9 bases in between. Germline CDR1 MNHEY, CDR2 SMNVEV (reference sequence). The CDR3 runs to 13 residues.

J is TRBJ1-5 and V is TRBV6-6; 8 bases map to TRBD1. V lost 2 bases, J lost 2 bases, and 5 bases stayed unmatched. CDR1 and CDR2 (germline): MNHNY, SVGAGI (reference sequence). This CDR3 has 16 residues. For the CDR3, the DNA is TGTGCCAGCAGTTACACGGGACAGGTGCGCAATCAGCCCCAGCATTTT. It encodes CASSYTGQVRNQPQHF.

The chain couples TRBV5-1 to TRBJ1-3; 8 nucleotides line up with TRBD1. Trimming removed 4 bases from V and 3 bases from J; junction bases left unmatched: 6. The CDR3 is 15 amino acids. CDR1 and CDR2 (germline): SGHRS, YFSETQ. The CDR3 DNA sequence: TGCGCCAGCAGCCAGGGACAGGCGATTGGAAACACCATATATTTT. Protein product: CASSQGQAIGNTIYF.

This chain links TRBV2 with TRBJ1-5; TRBD1 matches at 10 bases. In germline, CDR1 is SNHLY, CDR2 FYNNEI. The trim removed 7 bases at V and 8 bases at J, leaving 11 bases unmatched. The CDR3 totals 15 residues. The CDR3 loop reads CASTLEGQGWKPQHF. In DNA form, the CDR3 reads TGTGCCAGCACCCTCGAGGGACAGGGGTGGAAGCCCCAGCATTTT.

This rearrangement joins TRBV10-3 to TRBJ1-3; no reliable D call. This CDR3 is 15 amino acids long. CDR1 and CDR2 (germline): ENHRY, SYGVKD. V dropped 11 bases and J dropped 3 bases, with 20 bases sitting between them. DNA of the CDR3: TGTGCCTCGTCCCCGGGTGGCAGTTTTGGAAACACCATATATTTT. Translated, it gives CASSPGGSFGNTIYF.

This sequence joins TRBV15 and TRBJ1-1; D call uncertain. V lost 3 bases and J 1 base, leaving 6 bases between the germline ends. This CDR3 contains 13 residues. The germline V gene has CDR1 LNHNV and CDR2 YYDKDF (reference sequence). Here the CDR3 reads CATSREGNTEAFF. CDR3 coding DNA: TGTGCCACCAGCAGGGAGGGGAACACTGAAGCTTTCTTT. The full variable domain, in which reference TRBV15 and TRBJ1-1 provide the parts outside the CDR3, is DAMVIQNPRYQVTQFGKPVTLSCSQTLNHNVMYWYQQKSSQAPKLLFHYYDKDFNNEADTPDNFQSRRPNTSFCFLDIRSPGLGDTAMYLCATSREGNTEAFFGQGTRLTVV.

The rearrangement links TRBV27 to TRBJ2-1; D possibly corresponds to TRBD1 (6 bases). The CDR3 is 14 amino acids. From germline, CDR1 is MNHEY and CDR2 SMNVEV (reference sequence). Trimming removed 3 bases from V and 4 bases from J, with 10 bases in between. The CDR3: CASSLLDRYNEQFF. The CDR3 region has the DNA TGTGCCAGCAGTTTGTTGGACAGATACAATGAGCAGTTCTTC.

The CDR3 DNA is TGTGCCAGCAGAGGGGACACCCTAGCCAAAAACATTCAGTACTTC. This gives the protein CASRGDTLAKNIQYF. The chain recombines TRBV27 with TRBJ2-4; weak D call: TRBD1 (6 bases). CDR1 and CDR2 (germline): MNHEY, SMNVEV (reference sequence). The CDR3 extends over 15 amino acids. V was clipped by 6 bases and J by 0 bases, with 12 bases between them.

The chain is built from TRBV9 and TRBJ2-3, with 10 bases that match TRBD2. Trimming cost V 0 bases and J 6 bases; bases outside gene matches: 7. The length of the CDR3 is 16 residues. CDR1 SGDLS and CDR2 YYNGEE come from the germline V gene. CDR3 region: CASSVVRSGGADTQYF. In DNA form, the CDR3 reads TGTGCCAGCAGCGTAGTGAGGAGCGGGGGGGCCGATACGCAGTATTTT. Filled out from reference TRBV9 and TRBJ2-3, the complete variable domain reads DSGVTQTPKHLITATGQRVTLRCSPRSGDLSVYWYQQSLDQGLQFLIQYYNGEERAKGNILERFSAQQFPDLHSELNLSSLELGDSALYFCASSVVRSGGADTQYFGPGTRLTVL.

The rearrangement uses TRBV27 and TRBJ2-5, with 10 bases that match TRBD1. Unmatched junction bases numbered 7, after V lost 5 bases and J lost 4 bases. This CDR3 has 15 residues. In germline, CDR1 is MNHEY, CDR2 SMNVEV (reference sequence). The CDR3 bases are TGTGCCAGCAGTGCCCTGGACAGGGGGGGAGAGACCCAGTACTTC. It yields the protein CASSALDRGGETQYF.

This clone was seen only once. The CDR3 DNA sequence: TGTGCCAGTAGTACCCAGGGGGTCGGCACTGAAGCTTTCTTT. Encoded protein: CASSTQGVGTEAFF. The rearrangement joins TRBV19 to TRBJ1-1; 7 nucleotides line up with TRBD1. Germline CDR1 and CDR2: LNHDA and SQIVND (reference sequence). The V and J ends lost 4 bases and 4 bases, in that order; junction bases with no gene match: 6. CDR3 length equals 14 residues.